Sequencing of this T cell receptor beta chain was carried out in a study of blood T cell repertoires in COVID-19. Looking at the study overall: Donors in the United States, Italy and Spain gave samples during acute or convalescent COVID-19. PBMCs, B-cell-depleted T cells, or T cells provided the cDNA or gDNA that made up the material.

The method was immunoSEQ multiplex PCR; TCRdb's version includes in-frame clones alone and lacks a portion of them. Of some 300,000 clones listed, over 75% were seen once; the top ten hold roughly 1%. Trimming took 5 bases from V and 7 from J; bases not matched to a gene: 12. This CDR3 contains 15 residues. Germline CDR1 and CDR2: MGHDK and SYGVNS. This clone was seen a few times. The clonotype was recovered from a young woman who had recovered from COVID-19. J is TRBJ1-1 and V is TRBV25-1, with 8 nucleotides matching TRBD1. The specimen sequenced was PBMCs or T cells enriched from blood (not recorded which). CDR3 sequence: CASSTPGGAGGEAFF. DNA of the CDR3: TGTGCCAGCAGTACTCCAGGGGGCGCAGGGGGTGAAGCTTTCTTT. Full variable domain (rest looked up from reference TRBV25-1 and TRBJ1-1): EADIYQTPRYLVIGTGKKITLECSQTMGHDKMYWYQQDPGMELHLIHYSYGVNSTEKGDLSSESTVSRIRTEHFPLTLESARPSHTSQYLCASSTPGGAGGEAFFGQGTRLTVV.